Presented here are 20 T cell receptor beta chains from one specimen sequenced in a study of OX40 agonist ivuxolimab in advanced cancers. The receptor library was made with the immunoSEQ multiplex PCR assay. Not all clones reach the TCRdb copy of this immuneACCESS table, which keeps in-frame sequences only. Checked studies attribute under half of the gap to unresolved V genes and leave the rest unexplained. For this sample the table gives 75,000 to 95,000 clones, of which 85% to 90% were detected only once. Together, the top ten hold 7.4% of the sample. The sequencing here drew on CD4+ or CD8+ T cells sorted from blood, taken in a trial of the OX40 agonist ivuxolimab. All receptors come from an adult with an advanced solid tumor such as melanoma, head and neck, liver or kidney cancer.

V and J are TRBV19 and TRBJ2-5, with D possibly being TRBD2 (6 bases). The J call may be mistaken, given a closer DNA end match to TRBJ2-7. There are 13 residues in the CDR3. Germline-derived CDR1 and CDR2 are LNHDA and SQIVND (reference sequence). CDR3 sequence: CASSMVRDSEQYF. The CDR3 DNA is TGTGCCAGTAGTATGGTAAGGGACTCCGAGCAGTACTTC.

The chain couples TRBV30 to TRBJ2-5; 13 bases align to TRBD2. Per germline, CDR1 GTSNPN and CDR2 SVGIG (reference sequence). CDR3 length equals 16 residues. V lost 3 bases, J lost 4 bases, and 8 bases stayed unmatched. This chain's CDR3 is CAWSPGLAGRGETQYF. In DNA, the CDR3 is TGTGCCTGGAGCCCGGGACTAGCGGGACGGGGAGAGACCCAGTACTTC.

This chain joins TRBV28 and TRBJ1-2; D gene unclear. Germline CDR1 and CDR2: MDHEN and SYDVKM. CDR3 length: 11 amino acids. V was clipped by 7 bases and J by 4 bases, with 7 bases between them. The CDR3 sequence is CASKEGYGYTF. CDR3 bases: TGTGCCAGCAAGGAGGGCTATGGCTACACCTTC.

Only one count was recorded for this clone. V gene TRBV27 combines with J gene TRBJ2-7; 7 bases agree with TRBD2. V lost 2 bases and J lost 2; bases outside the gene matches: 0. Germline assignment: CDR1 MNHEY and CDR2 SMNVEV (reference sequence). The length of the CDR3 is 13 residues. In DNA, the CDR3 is TGTGCCAGCAGTTTAGGACTAGCCTACGAGCAGTACTTC. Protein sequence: CASSLGLAYEQYF.

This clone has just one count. The CDR3 coding sequence is TGTGCCAGCAGTGACTTAGGACAGGGCTATGGCTACACCTTC. Encoded protein: CASSDLGQGYGYTF. The gene calls are TRBV6-5 and TRBJ1-2; TRBD1 matches at 8 bases. Trimming removed 5 bases from V and 4 bases from J; junction bases left unmatched: 6. Germline V CDR1 and CDR2: MNHEY, SVGAGI. This CDR3 spans 14 amino acids.

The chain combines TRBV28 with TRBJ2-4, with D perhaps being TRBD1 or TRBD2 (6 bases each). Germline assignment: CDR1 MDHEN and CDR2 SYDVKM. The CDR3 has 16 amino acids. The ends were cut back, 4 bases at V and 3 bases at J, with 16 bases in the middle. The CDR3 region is CASSSGGQGSKNIQYF. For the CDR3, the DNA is TGTGCCAGCAGTTCCGGGGGCCAGGGGAGCAAAAACATTCAGTACTTC. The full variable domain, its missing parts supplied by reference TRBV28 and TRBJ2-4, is DVKVTQSSRYLVKRTGEKVFLECVQDMDHENMFWYRQDPGLGLRLIYFSYDVKMKEKGDIPEGYSVSREKKERFSLILESASTNQTSMYLCASSSGGQGSKNIQYFGAGTRLSVL.

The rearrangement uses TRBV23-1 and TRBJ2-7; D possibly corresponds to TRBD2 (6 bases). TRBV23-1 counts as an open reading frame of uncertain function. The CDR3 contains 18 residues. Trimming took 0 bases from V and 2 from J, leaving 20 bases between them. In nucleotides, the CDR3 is TGCGCCAGCAGTCAATCCCCGCCCCCCCGGAGGGGCCCCTACGAGCAGTACTTC. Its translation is CASSQSPPPRRGPYEQYF.

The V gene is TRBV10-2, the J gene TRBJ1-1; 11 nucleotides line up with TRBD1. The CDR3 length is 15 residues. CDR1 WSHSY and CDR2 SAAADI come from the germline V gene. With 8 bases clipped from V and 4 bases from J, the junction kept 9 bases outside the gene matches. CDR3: CASRGQGAGGTEAFF. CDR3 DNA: TGCGCCAGCCGCGGACAGGGGGCTGGGGGCACTGAAGCTTTCTTT.

The CDR3 loop is CASSGGQGRGYTF. CDR3 DNA: TGTGCCAGCAGCGGCGGACAGGGAAGGGGCTACACCTTC. The chain carries TRBV11-2 and TRBJ1-2; 8 bases map to TRBD1. The V segment lost 5 bases and the J segment 8 bases; nucleotides outside the gene matches: 7. CDR3 length equals 13 residues. Germline CDR1 is SGHAT and CDR2 is FQNNGV.

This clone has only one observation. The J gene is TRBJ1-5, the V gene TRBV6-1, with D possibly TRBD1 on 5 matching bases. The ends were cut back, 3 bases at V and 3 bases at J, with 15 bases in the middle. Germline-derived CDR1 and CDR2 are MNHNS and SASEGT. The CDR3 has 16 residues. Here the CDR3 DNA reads TGTGCCAGCAGTGACAACGGGGCTGCTTCCAATCAGCCCCAGCATTTT. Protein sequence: CASSDNGAASNQPQHF.

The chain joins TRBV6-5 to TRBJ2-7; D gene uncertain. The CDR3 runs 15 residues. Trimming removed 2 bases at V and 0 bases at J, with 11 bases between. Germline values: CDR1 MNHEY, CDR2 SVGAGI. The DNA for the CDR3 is TGTGCCAGCAGTTACGTACCTTATGACTCCTACGAGCAGTACTTC. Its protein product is CASSYVPYDSYEQYF.

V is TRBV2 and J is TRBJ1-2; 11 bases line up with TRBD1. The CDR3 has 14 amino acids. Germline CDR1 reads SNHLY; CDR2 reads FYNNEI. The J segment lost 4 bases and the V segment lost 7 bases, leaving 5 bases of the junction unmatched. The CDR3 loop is CASTGQGASYGYTF. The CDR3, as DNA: TGTGCCAGCACTGGACAGGGGGCTAGCTATGGCTACACCTTC.

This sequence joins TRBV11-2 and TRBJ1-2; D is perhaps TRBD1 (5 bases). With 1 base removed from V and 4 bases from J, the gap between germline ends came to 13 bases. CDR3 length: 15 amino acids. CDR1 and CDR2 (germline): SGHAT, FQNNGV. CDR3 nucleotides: TGTGCCAGCAGCTTAGGTGGCGGGGGAGGCTATGGCTACACCTTC. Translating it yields CASSLGGGGGYGYTF.

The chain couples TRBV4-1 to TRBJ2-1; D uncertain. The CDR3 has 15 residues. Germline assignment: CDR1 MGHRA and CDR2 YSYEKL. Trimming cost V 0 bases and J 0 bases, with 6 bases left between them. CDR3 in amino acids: CASSQERNSYNEQFF. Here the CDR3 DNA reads TGCGCCAGCAGCCAAGAAAGAAACTCCTACAATGAGCAGTTCTTC.

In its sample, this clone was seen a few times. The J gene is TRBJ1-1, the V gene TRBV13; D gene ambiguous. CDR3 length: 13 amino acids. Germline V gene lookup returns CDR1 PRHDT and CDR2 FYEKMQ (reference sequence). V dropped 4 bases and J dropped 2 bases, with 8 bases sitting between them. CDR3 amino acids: CASSSRRNTEAFF. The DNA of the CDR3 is TGTGCCAGCAGCTCTAGAAGAAACACTGAAGCTTTCTTT.

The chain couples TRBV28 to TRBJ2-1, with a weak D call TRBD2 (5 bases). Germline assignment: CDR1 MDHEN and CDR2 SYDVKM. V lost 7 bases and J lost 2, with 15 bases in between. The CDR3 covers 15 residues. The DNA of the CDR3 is TGTGCCAGCACCTCTGGCGGGCTCACCTACAATGAGCAGTTCTTC. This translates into CASTSGGLTYNEQFF.

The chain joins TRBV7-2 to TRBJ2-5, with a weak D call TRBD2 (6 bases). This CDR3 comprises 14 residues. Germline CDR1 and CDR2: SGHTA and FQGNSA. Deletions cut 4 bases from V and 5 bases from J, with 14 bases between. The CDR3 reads CASSWGLGSETQYF. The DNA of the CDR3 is TGTGCCAGCAGCTGGGGACTGGGGTCCGAGACCCAGTACTTC.

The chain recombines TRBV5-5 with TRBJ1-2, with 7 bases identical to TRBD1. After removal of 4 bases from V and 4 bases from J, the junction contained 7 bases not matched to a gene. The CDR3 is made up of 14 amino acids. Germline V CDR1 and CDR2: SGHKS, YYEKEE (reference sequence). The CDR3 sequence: CASSTFGDSYGYTF. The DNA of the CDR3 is TGTGCCAGCAGCACCTTTGGGGACAGCTATGGCTACACCTTC. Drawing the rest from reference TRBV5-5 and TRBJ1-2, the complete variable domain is DAGVTQSPTHLIKTRGQQVTLRCSPISGHKSVSWYQQVLGQGPQFIFQYYEKEERGRGNFPDRFSARQFPNYSSELNVNALLLGDSALYLCASSTFGDSYGYTFGSGTRLTVV.

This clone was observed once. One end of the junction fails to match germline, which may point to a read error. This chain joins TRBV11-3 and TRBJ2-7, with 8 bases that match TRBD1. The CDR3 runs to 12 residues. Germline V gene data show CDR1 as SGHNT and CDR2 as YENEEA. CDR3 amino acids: CASKWTGSIIHF. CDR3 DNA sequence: TGTGCCAGCAAATGGACAGGGTCTATCATACACTTC.

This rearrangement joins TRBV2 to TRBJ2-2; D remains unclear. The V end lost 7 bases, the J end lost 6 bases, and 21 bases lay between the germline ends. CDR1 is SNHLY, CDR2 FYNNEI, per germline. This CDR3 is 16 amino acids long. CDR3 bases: TGTGCCAGCAACCCTCTTGGAGAAGCTGACGCCGGGGAGCTGTTTTTT. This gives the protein CASNPLGEADAGELFF.